Listed below are T cell receptor beta chains from one sample, sequenced in a study of PD-1 blockade in mismatch repair-deficient tumors. Using immunoSEQ multiplex PCR, the repertoire was profiled, and TCRdb retains in-frame clones only, with some absent. Of 120,000 or so clones in the sample, 86% were seen once. Sequenced material: peripheral blood, taken 44 weeks after starting pembrolizumab. The receptors stem from an adult with mismatch repair-deficient cancer. CDR3s include the opening cysteine and the closing phenylalanine or tryptophan. The D gene is left open where the match is weak. Part of the rows lack a size; the others show once, few, many or a class for expanded clones.

clone size	D gene	V gene	J gene	CDR3 DNA	CDR3 protein
-	-	TRBV5-4	TRBJ2-7	TGTGCCAGCAGCTCCGGGACGGACCTATCCTACGAGCAGTACTTC	CASSSGTDLSYEQYF
-	-	TRBV19	TRBJ1-1	TGTGCCAGTAGTATGGACAGCTTCATGAACACTGAAGCTTTCTTT	CASSMDSFMNTEAFF
-	-	TRBV12-5	TRBJ2-3	TGTGCTAGTGGTTTGGTCCTAAGTGGCTGGGCAGATACGCAGTATTTT	CASGLVLSGWADTQYF
-	-	TRBV6-5	TRBJ2-7	TGTGCCAGCAGTTACCGGGACGTCAACTACGAGCAGTACTTC	CASSYRDVNYEQYF
-	-	TRBV29-1	TRBJ2-7	TGCAGCGTTGAAGATTCAGGAGAAAGAAAGGGCTACGAGCAGTACTTC	CSVEDSGERKGYEQYF
-	-	TRBV4-2	TRBJ2-3	TGTGCCAGCAGCCAAGCCAATGGAGGGGCAGATACGCAGTATTTT	CASSQANGGADTQYF
-	TRBD1	TRBV7-9	TRBJ2-7	TGTGCCAGCAGACCGCCGGGACAGGGTTCCCACGAGCAGTACTTC	CASRPPGQGSHEQYF
-	-	TRBV6-5	TRBJ2-7	TGTGCCAGCGTGAGTCCAAATACCTACGAGCAGTACTTC	CASVSPNTYEQYF
-	-	TRBV9	TRBJ2-7	TGTGCCAGCAGCGTAGCCCCCCTGCGACCCGGGGACTACGAGCAGTACTTC	CASSVAPLRPGDYEQYF
-	-	TRBV7-9	TRBJ2-1	TGTGCCAGCAGCTTAGGGGACGGTAATGAGCAGTTCTTC	CASSLGDGNEQFF
-	-	TRBV10-3	TRBJ2-1	TGTGCCATCAGTGACCCAGACTACAATGAGCAGTTCTTC	CAISDPDYNEQFF
-	TRBD2	TRBV5-1	TRBJ2-7	TGCGCCAGCAGCCCGGGGGGGCCCGAGCAGTACTTC	CASSPGGPEQYF
-	-	TRBV6-5	TRBJ2-7	TGTGCCAGCAGAGACTGGGACTACGAGCAGTACTTC	CASRDWDYEQYF
-	TRBD1	TRBV29-1	TRBJ1-2	TGCAGCGCCCAGAAGGGGACAGGGAATGGCTACACCTTC	CSAQKGTGNGYTF
-	-	TRBV2	TRBJ1-2	TGTGCCAGCGAGATGGGGAGCATCGATGGCTACACCTTC	CASEMGSIDGYTF
once	-	TRBV7-9	TRBJ1-1	TGTGCCAGCGGCGAGGGACATTTGAACACTGAAGCTTTCTTT	CASGEGHLNTEAFF
-	-	TRBV6-5	TRBJ1-2	TGTGCCAGCAGTTACTCGATTGGGGCAGGGGCTACTGGCTACACCTTC	CASSYSIGAGATGYTF
once	TRBD2	TRBV15	TRBJ2-1	TGTGCCACCAGCAGAGACCCGACGGGACTAGCGGTTAGTGAGCAGTTCTTC	CATSRDPTGLAVSEQFF
-	-	TRBV13	TRBJ2-7	TGTGCCAGCAGCTTTGCCGGCTACGAGCAGTACTTC	CASSFAGYEQYF
-	-	TRBV29-1	TRBJ2-1	TGCAGCGTTGATAGATACAATGAGCAGTTCTTC	CSVDRYNEQFF
-	TRBD2	TRBV18	TRBJ2-1	TGTGCCAGCTCACGGTTGGCGGGAGTCTCTTTAGGCAATGAGCAGTTCTTC	CASSRLAGVSLGNEQFF
-	TRBD2	TRBV4-2	TRBJ2-2	TGTGCCAGCAGCCAAGATGTGGGGAGGGTGAACACCGGGGAGCTGTTTTTT	CASSQDVGRVNTGELFF
-	-	TRBV11-2	TRBJ2-1	TGTGCCAGCAGCCAAACCTATTCAGATGAGCAGTTCTTC	CASSQTYSDEQFF
-	-	TRBV9	TRBJ2-5	TGTGCCAGCAGCGTAGGCCCAGTAAAAGAGACCCAGTACTTC	CASSVGPVKETQYF
-	TRBD1	TRBV10-3	TRBJ2-7	TGTGCCATCAGTGACGTGGACAGGGTTATGAGCGAGCAGTACTTC	CAISDVDRVMSEQYF
many	TRBD1	TRBV2	TRBJ2-5	TGTGCCAGCAATTCGCTGACAGGGAGCCAAGAGACCCAGTACTTC	CASNSLTGSQETQYF
-	TRBD2	TRBV29-1	TRBJ2-3	TGCAGCGTTCCTAGCGGGAGCACAGATACGCAGTATTTT	CSVPSGSTDTQYF
-	TRBD2	TRBV10-3	TRBJ2-3	TGTGCCATCGGGACCGGGACTAGCGGGACTGGGGATACGCAGTATTTT	CAIGTGTSGTGDTQYF
once	-	TRBV11-1	TRBJ2-7	TGTGCCAGCAGCTACAGACCCCATGAGGGGAATTACGAGCAGTACTTC	CASSYRPHEGNYEQYF
-	TRBD2	TRBV28	TRBJ2-7	TGTGCCAGCAGTCCCGGATCGGGGGGCTCCTACGAGCAGTACTTC	CASSPGSGGSYEQYF
-	-	TRBV19	TRBJ2-1	TGTGCCAGTAGTCTCCTTTGGGTGGAAAATGAGCAGTTCTTC	CASSLLWVENEQFF
once	TRBD1	TRBV10-3	TRBJ1-4	TGTGCCATCAGTGAGTCGAAGTCAGGGGGCGGTGAAAAACTGTTTTTT	CAISESKSGGGEKLFF
-	-	TRBV9	TRBJ2-1	TGTGCCAGCAGCGTAGGCGGGACCTCCTACAATGAGCAGTTCTTC	CASSVGGTSYNEQFF
once	-	TRBV5-1	TRBJ2-4	TGCGCCAGCAGCACCGGGACAGCCAAAAACATTCAGTACTTC	CASSTGTAKNIQYF
-	TRBD2	TRBV5-5	TRBJ2-5	TGTGCCAGCAGTCCCCGGGACTACCTCCAAGAGACCCAGTACTTC	CASSPRDYLQETQYF
-	-	TRBV29-1	TRBJ2-1	TGCAGCGTTGCCCCCGATATGTTCTTC	CSVAPDMFF
-	-	TRBV30	TRBJ1-1	TGTGCCTGGAGGGAAGGGACTGAAGCTTTCTTT	CAWREGTEAFF
-	-	TRBV7-2	TRBJ2-7	TGTGCCAGCAGCCCGACCGTTGGTGTCGACGAGCAGTACTTC	CASSPTVGVDEQYF
few	-	TRBV11-2	TRBJ2-1	TGTGCCAGCAGCCAGGGATTGCGCGGCAATGAGCAGTTCTTC	CASSQGLRGNEQFF
-	-	TRBV27	TRBJ2-4	TGTGCCAGCAGTTTACGTCATACCAAAAACATTCAGTACTTC	CASSLRHTKNIQYF
-	-	TRBV2	TRBJ2-1	TGTGCCAGCGGGACGGTGTCCTACAATGAGCAGTTCTTC	CASGTVSYNEQFF
-	TRBD2	TRBV27	TRBJ2-3	TGTGCCAGCAGTTTATCGACCAGCGGGAATCGCGCAGATACGCAGTATTTT	CASSLSTSGNRADTQYF
-	-	TRBV13	TRBJ2-2	TGTGCCAGCAGCTTAGGTACCGGGGAGCTGTTTTTT	CASSLGTGELFF
-	-	TRBV4-3	TRBJ2-7	TGCGCCAGCAGCCAAGCCCTACCCTCTTATTCCTACGAGCAGTACTTC	CASSQALPSYSYEQYF
-	TRBD2	TRBV11-3	TRBJ2-3	TGTGCCAGCAGCTTAGATCTGGGACTAGCGGATTACACAGATACGCAGTATTTT	CASSLDLGLADYTDTQYF
-	TRBD2	TRBV28	TRBJ2-1	TGTGCCAGCAGTTTAGATCTGAGGACTAGCGGGAACTCCTACAATGAGCAGTTCTTC	CASSLDLRTSGNSYNEQFF
-	-	TRBV6-5	TRBJ2-7	TGTGCCAGCAGTTACTCGCGGGACGGACCCTACGAGCAGTACTTC	CASSYSRDGPYEQYF
-	-	TRBV21-1	TRBJ1-2	TGTGCCAGCAGCCCCCGTGAAGGGGCGGATGGCTACACCTTC	CASSPREGADGYTF
-	TRBD2	TRBV7-2	TRBJ2-1	TGTGCCAGCAGCTTCATAGCGGGAGTTGATGATGAGCAGTTCTTC	CASSFIAGVDDEQFF
-	-	TRBV27	TRBJ1-2	TGTGCCAGCAGTTTGCCGGGATTCTATGGCTACACCTTC	CASSLPGFYGYTF
-	-	TRBV27	TRBJ2-7	TGTGCCAGCAGTTATCGGGGCGCGACCTCCGAGCAGTACTTC	CASSYRGATSEQYF
-	-	TRBV7-9	TRBJ2-5	TGTGCCAGCAGCTTAGTAGGGGGGACAGAAAAGTACCAAGAGACCCAGTACTTC	CASSLVGGTEKYQETQYF
-	-	TRBV25-1	TRBJ2-1	TGTGCCAGCAGTGACCGTACTTCGAGCTCCTACAATGAGCAGTTCTTC	CASSDRTSSSYNEQFF